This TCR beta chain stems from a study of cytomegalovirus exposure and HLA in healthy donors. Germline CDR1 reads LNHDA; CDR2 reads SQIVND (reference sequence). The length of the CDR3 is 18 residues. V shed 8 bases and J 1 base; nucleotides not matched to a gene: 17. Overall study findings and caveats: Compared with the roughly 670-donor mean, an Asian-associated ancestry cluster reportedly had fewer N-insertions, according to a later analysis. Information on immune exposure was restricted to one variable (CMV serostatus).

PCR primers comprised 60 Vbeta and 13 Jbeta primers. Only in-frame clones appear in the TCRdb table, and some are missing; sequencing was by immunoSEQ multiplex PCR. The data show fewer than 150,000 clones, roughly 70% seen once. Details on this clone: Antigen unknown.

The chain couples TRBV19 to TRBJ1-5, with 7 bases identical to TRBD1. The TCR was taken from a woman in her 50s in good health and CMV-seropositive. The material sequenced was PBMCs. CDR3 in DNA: TGTGCCAGTGGAAAGGACCGGGACAGCTTCCCGAGCAATCAGCCCCAGCATTTT. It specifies CASGKDRDSFPSNQPQHF.